This TCR beta chain was captured by sequencing in a study of shared clonotypes between healthy human individuals. Study results and limitations: It was the few donors that limited the genetic and exposure-history diversity represented.

This clone has ten or more counts. What it binds is not known. At the DNA level, this CDR3 is encoded by other sequences in the same sample as well. Genomic DNA of unsorted samples came from roughly 90 million PBMCs. This CDR3 is built from 15 residues. The V and J ends lost 4 bases and 4 bases, in that order; junction bases with no gene match: 12. The germline V gene encodes CDR1 GTSNPN and CDR2 SVGIG (reference sequence). Authors' processing steps: ImmunoSEQ yielded junction-only sequences lacking quality scores, so filtering differed. Measured with immunoSEQ multiplex PCR; TCRdb has only the in-frame clones, and not every one. V, J and clone size derive from that table, while D and trimming were established from the DNA sequence. The sample lists 400,000 to 500,000 clones, 60% to 85% occurring once.

The rearrangement uses TRBV30 and TRBJ2-7; the match to TRBD1 covers 8 bases. The TCR originated in a middle-aged woman in good health. Some clones in this sample may be carry-over from other donors' samples. Material: PBMCs. This CDR3 reads CAWISLQGAFYEQYF. In DNA form, the CDR3 reads TGTGCCTGGATATCCCTGCAGGGGGCTTTTTACGAGCAGTACTTC.